The 17 T cell receptor beta chains presented below share a single source sample, sequenced in a study of response to subunit inactivated influenza vaccine. TCRdb ran MiXCR on the RT-PCR reads and lists one entry per CDR3 protein. The sample lists 300,000 to 350,000 distinct CDR3 sequences; 21% were seen once. The specimen was PBMCs from blood, collected less than 22 months after vaccination. The receptors stem from a man aged 45 to 70 who received an inactivated influenza vaccine.

This clonotype was counted between two and nine times. V gene TRBV12-3 or TRBV12-4 combines with J gene TRBJ1-1; weak D call: TRBD1 (5 bases). The CDR3 runs to 13 residues. The ends were cut back, 1 base at V and 6 bases at J, with 9 bases in the middle. CDR3 residues: CASSLGSGSEAFF. CDR3 DNA: TGTGCCAGCAGTTTAGGGTCAGGGTCTGAAGCTTTCTTT.

This clonotype showed up many times. The chain joins TRBV2 to TRBJ1-2; TRBD1 aligns across 10 bases. Germline lookup yields CDR1 SNHLY and CDR2 FYNNEI. The V and J ends lost 1 base and 1 base, in that order; junction bases with no gene match: 0. This CDR3 region has 15 residues. The CDR3 nucleotides read TGTGCCAGCAGTGAAGGGACAGGGGGTAACTATGGCTACACCTTC. Translation: CASSEGTGGNYGYTF.

This chain links TRBV3-1 with TRBJ1-6, with 7 bases matching TRBD1. CDR1 is LGHDT and CDR2 is YNNKEL in the germline V gene (reference sequence). V gave up 4 bases and J gave up 6 bases; unmatched junction bases: 9. CDR3 size: 16 residues. The CDR3 DNA follows: TGTGCCAGCAGCCCCACAAGGGGGACAGTTAATTCACCCCTCCACTTT. It translates to CASSPTRGTVNSPLHF.

The chain recombines TRBV20-1 with TRBJ2-3, with TRBD2 matching 7 bases. This CDR3 has 12 residues. Losses at the gene ends were 0 bases for V and 10 bases for J; bases not matched to a gene: 4. Per the germline V gene, CDR1 is DFQATT and CDR2 is SNEGSKA (reference sequence). CDR3 in amino acids: CSARETSQAQYF. CDR3 nucleotides: TGCAGTGCTAGAGAGACTAGCCAGGCGCAGTATTTT.

J is TRBJ2-7 and V is TRBV5-1, with D maybe TRBD2 (5 bases). V was pared by 0 bases and J by 2 bases, with 9 bases between. Germline CDR1 SGHRS, CDR2 YFSETQ. CDR3 size: 14 residues. In DNA form, the CDR3 reads TGCGCCAGCAGCTTGGGACGGGAAACCTACGAGCAGTACTTC. Its translation is CASSLGRETYEQYF.

The chain is built from TRBV6-2 or TRBV6-3 and TRBJ2-2; weak D call: TRBD1 (5 bases). CDR1 and CDR2 from the germline V gene are MNHEY and SVGEGT. The CDR3 sequence is 13 residues long. V lost 6 bases and J 6 bases, leaving 11 bases between the germline ends. CDR3 bases: TGTGCCAGCAGCTGGACATTGCCCGGGGAGCTGTTTTTT. Translated: CASSWTLPGELFF.

The chain employs TRBV15 and TRBJ2-5, with D perhaps TRBD2 (5 bases). V was clipped by 3 bases and J by 3 bases, with 20 bases between them. Germline V lookup: CDR1 LNHNV, CDR2 YYDKDF (reference sequence). The CDR3 spans 17 residues. DNA for the CDR3: TGTGCCACCAGCAGGGGAGCCAGCCAGGCTGGTAAAGAGACCCAGTACTTC. It translates to CATSRGASQAGKETQYF.

The sample holds a few counts of this clonotype. The rearrangement uses TRBV29-1 and TRBJ1-2; the D gene is possibly TRBD1 (5 bases). The CDR3 loop spans 15 amino acids. Germline values: CDR1 SQVTM, CDR2 ANQGSEA. Trimming removed 0 bases from V and 4 bases from J, with 15 bases in between. The CDR3 protein is CSVEDSPWGGYGYTF. In nucleotides, the CDR3 is TGCAGCGTTGAAGATTCCCCATGGGGCGGCTATGGCTACACCTTC. The full variable domain, rest sourced from reference TRBV29-1 and TRBJ1-2, is SAVISQKPSRDICQRGTSLTIQCQVDSQVTMMFWYRQQPGQSLTLIATANQGSEATYESGFVIDKFPISRPNLTFSTLTVSNMSPEDSSIYLCSVEDSPWGGYGYTFGSGTRLTVV.

The rearrangement uses TRBV12-3 or TRBV12-4 and TRBJ1-5; 11 bases fit TRBD1. The CDR3 has 15 amino acids. The V segment lost 3 bases and the J segment 3 bases; nucleotides outside the gene matches: 1. In DNA form, the CDR3 reads TGTGCCAGCAGTTTGGACAGGGGGCACAATCAGCCCCAGCATTTT. This encodes CASSLDRGHNQPQHF.

This clonotype showed up just a few times. J is TRBJ2-5 and V is TRBV20-1; D is uncertain. The CDR3 is made up of 14 amino acids. The germline V and J ends were trimmed by 1 base and 1 base, with 10 bases remaining between them. The germline V gene encodes CDR1 DFQATT and CDR2 SNEGSKA (reference sequence). Here the CDR3 DNA reads TGCAGTGCTAGAGCTCCGCGGACCCAAGAGACCCAGTACTTC. It encodes CSARAPRTQETQYF.

The chain recombines TRBV5-1 with TRBJ2-5, with D unresolved. CDR1 is SGHRS, CDR2 YFSETQ, per germline. V lost 0 bases and J lost 1, with 10 bases in between. This CDR3 has 15 amino acids. CDR3 region: CASSLAGRVQETQYF. In DNA form, the CDR3 reads TGCGCCAGCAGCTTGGCGGGCCGGGTCCAAGAGACCCAGTACTTC.

This clonotype occurred a few times. This chain uses TRBV5-6 with TRBJ2-7; 8 bases line up with TRBD1. Germline trimming cut 4 bases from V and 5 bases from J; bases unmatched to any gene: 17. The CDR3 totals 17 residues. Germline V gene lookup returns CDR1 SGHDT and CDR2 YYEEEE. CDR3 sequence reads: CASSPGKERTGRDEQYF. The CDR3 nucleotides read TGTGCCAGCAGCCCTGGTAAGGAGCGGACAGGGCGAGACGAGCAGTACTTC.

The chain recombines TRBV7-2 with TRBJ1-6; 7 bases match TRBD1. This CDR3 comprises 17 residues. The germline gives CDR1 SGHTA, CDR2 FQGNSA. The V and J ends lost 4 bases and 5 bases, in that order; junction bases with no gene match: 11. The CDR3 sequence: CASSSRFTGADNSPLHF. The CDR3 DNA reads TGTGCCAGCAGCTCGAGGTTCACAGGGGCCGATAATTCACCCCTCCACTTT.

A few counts support this clonotype. The rearrangement joins TRBV7-2 to TRBJ1-5; weak D call: TRBD1 (5 bases). This CDR3 has 15 residues. CDR1 is SGHTA and CDR2 is FQGNSA in the germline V gene. Trimming removed 5 bases from V and 0 bases from J, with 11 bases in between. CDR3 coding DNA: TGTGCCAGCAGCAATCAGGGCGTTAGCAATCAGCCCCAGCATTTT. Translated: CASSNQGVSNQPQHF.

The chain combines TRBV5-1 with TRBJ2-1, with 7 nucleotides matching TRBD2. Germline V lookup: CDR1 SGHRS, CDR2 YFSETQ. This CDR3 is 13 amino acids long. V dropped 4 bases and J dropped 7; count of bases not matched to a gene: 5. The DNA of the CDR3 is TGCGCCAGCAGCCCTGGGGGGGAAAATGAGCAGTTCTTC. Translating it yields CASSPGGENEQFF.

This clonotype occurred a few times. The chain couples TRBV28 to TRBJ1-1; D remains ambiguous. The V end lost 5 bases, the J end lost 7 bases, and 20 bases lay between the germline ends. The CDR3 is 15 amino acids. Germline lookup yields CDR1 MDHEN and CDR2 SYDVKM. The CDR3 sequence is CASSPRGEGIGEAFF. The CDR3 nucleotides read TGTGCCAGCAGTCCCCGTGGAGAGGGAATCGGTGAAGCTTTCTTT.

J is TRBJ1-2 and V is TRBV6-2 or TRBV6-3; D is unclear. V lost 7 bases and J lost 2, with 11 bases in between. The CDR3 is made up of 13 amino acids. Germline CDR1 and CDR2: MNHEY and SVGEGT. Here the CDR3 reads CASTYGRNYGYTF. CDR3 nucleotides: TGTGCCAGCACCTACGGGCGGAACTATGGCTACACCTTC.